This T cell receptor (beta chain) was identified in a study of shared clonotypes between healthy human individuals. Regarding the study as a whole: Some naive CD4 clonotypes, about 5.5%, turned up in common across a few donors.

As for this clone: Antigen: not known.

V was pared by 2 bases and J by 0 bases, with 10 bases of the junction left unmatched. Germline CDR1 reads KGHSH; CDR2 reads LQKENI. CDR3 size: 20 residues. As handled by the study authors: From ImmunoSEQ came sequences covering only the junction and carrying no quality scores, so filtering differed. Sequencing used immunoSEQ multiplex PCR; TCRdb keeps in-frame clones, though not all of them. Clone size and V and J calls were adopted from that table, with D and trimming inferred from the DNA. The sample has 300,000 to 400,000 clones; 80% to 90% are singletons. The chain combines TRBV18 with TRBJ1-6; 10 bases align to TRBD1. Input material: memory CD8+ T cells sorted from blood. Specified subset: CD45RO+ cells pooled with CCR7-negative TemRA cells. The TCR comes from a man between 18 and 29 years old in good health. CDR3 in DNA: TGTGCCAGCTCACCATCGACAGGGGGCGACGAGAGCTCCTATAATTCACCCCTCCACTTT. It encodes CASSPSTGGDESSYNSPLHF.